This T cell receptor beta chain was sequenced in a study of cytomegalovirus exposure and HLA in healthy donors. The CDR3 has 17 amino acids. V gave up 2 bases and J gave up 5 bases, with 21 bases separating them. The germline V gene encodes CDR1 MNHNS and CDR2 SASEGT. The PCR used 60 Vbeta and 13 Jbeta primers. TCRdb's copy holds only in-frame clones and misses some; the assay was immunoSEQ multiplex PCR. The table has under 200,000 clones, around 63% seen once. The TCR sequence derives from a woman between 18 and 29 years old in good health and CMV-seropositive. This chain links TRBV6-1 with TRBJ2-5; possible D gene TRBD2, 5 bases. The sample consisted of PBMCs. The CDR3 nucleotides read TGTGCCAGCAGTGAATCGGCGGACTCCAGAACGGTGGAGACCCAGTACTTC. Its protein is CASSESADSRTVETQYF.